What follows are 32 T cell receptor beta chains derived from one specimen sequenced in a study of response to subunit inactivated influenza vaccine. Each CDR3 protein gets one entry after TCRdb re-called the RT-PCR reads with MiXCR. Counted here are 490,000 or so distinct CDR3 sequences, approximately 7.7% occurring once; the ten biggest clones make up under 15%. The sequencing used PBMCs from blood, collected around 25 months after vaccination. These receptors were taken from a man aged 50 to 69 who received an inactivated influenza vaccine.

This clonotype came up a few times. The chain couples TRBV12-3 or TRBV12-4 to TRBJ2-7; D is possibly TRBD2 (6 bases). Trimming took 5 bases from V and 6 from J, leaving 17 bases between them. The CDR3 runs to 14 residues. This chain's CDR3 is CASSPDPGGIEQYF. As DNA, the CDR3 is TGTGCCAGCAGTCCAGATCCTGGGGGGATCGAGCAGTACTTC.

The DNA of the CDR3 is TGTGCCAGCAGCTTGGCCCTTGTAGTACACAGCTCCTACAATGAGCAGTTCTTC. It is translated as CASSLALVVHSSYNEQFF. The gene calls are TRBV5-6 and TRBJ2-1, with unresolved D. Trimming pared 0 bases from V and 0 bases from J, leaving 16 bases between. This CDR3 contains 18 residues. Germline V gene sequence: CDR1 SGHDT, CDR2 YYEEEE.

This clonotype occurred many times. The chain uses TRBV24-1 and TRBJ2-5, with TRBD2 matching 10 bases. The CDR3 totals 15 residues. After removal of 5 bases from V and 2 bases from J, the junction contained 4 bases not matched to a gene. Germline values: CDR1 KGHDR, CDR2 SFDVKD. CDR3 protein: CATSVLLAGQETQYF. The CDR3 nucleotides read TGTGCCACCAGTGTCCTACTAGCGGGGCAAGAGACCCAGTACTTC.

There are a few counts of this clonotype. This chain uses TRBV4-3 with TRBJ2-7; D is unclear. Trimming left V 1 base short and J 1 base short, with 11 bases between. The CDR3 is 15 amino acids. Germline V lookup: CDR1 LGHNA, CDR2 YSLEER. DNA of the CDR3: TGCGCCAGCAGCCAAGTCCTCGGACGGTCCTACGAGCAGTACTTC. Protein sequence: CASSQVLGRSYEQYF.

The chain is built from TRBV20-1 and TRBJ2-5, with D uncertain. Per germline, CDR1 DFQATT and CDR2 SNEGSKA (reference sequence). This CDR3 is built from 14 residues. V was shortened by 5 bases and J by 1 base, with 14 bases between the two germline ends. The CDR3 region has the DNA TGCAGTGCTTCAGCGCCCGCTTTCCAAGAGACCCAGTACTTC. This codes for CSASAPAFQETQYF.

This sequence joins TRBV11-2 and TRBJ2-5, with D possibly being TRBD2 (6 bases). Trimming took 3 bases from V and 2 from J, leaving 13 bases between them. CDR1 and CDR2 (germline): SGHAT, FQNNGV. The CDR3 spans 15 residues. CDR3 sequence reads: CASSFAWGVQETQYF. CDR3 DNA: TGTGCCAGCAGCTTTGCGTGGGGGGTTCAAGAGACCCAGTACTTC.

This clonotype was detected only a few times. This sequence joins TRBV5-6 and TRBJ1-1, with D perhaps matching TRBD1 (5 bases). The V gene's germline CDR1 is SGHDT and CDR2 YYEEEE. The V gene lost 0 bases and the J gene lost 0 bases, with 12 bases spanning the gap. The CDR3 sequence is 16 residues long. CDR3 nucleotide sequence: TGTGCCAGCAGCTTGGGAACTTCAGGGATGAACACTGAAGCTTTCTTT. Its protein product is CASSLGTSGMNTEAFF.

This clonotype showed up just a few times. The chain has TRBV5-1 and TRBJ2-7; tentatively, D is TRBD1 (6 bases). Trimming shortened V by 0 bases and J by 2 bases, and 12 bases separated the two germline ends. CDR3 length: 15 amino acids. The germline V gene encodes CDR1 SGHRS and CDR2 YFSETQ. The CDR3 DNA reads TGCGCCAGCAGCTTGGCAGAGCCAGGGGCCTACGAGCAGTACTTC. It codes for CASSLAEPGAYEQYF. Full variable domain (outside the CDR3, taken from reference TRBV5-1 and TRBJ2-7): KAGVTQTPRYLIKTRGQQVTLSCSPISGHRSVSWYQQTPGQGLQFLFEYFSETQRNKGNFPGRFSGRQFSNSRSEMNVSTLELGDSALYLCASSLAEPGAYEQYFGPGTRLTVT.

The chain uses TRBV20-1 and TRBJ2-1; possibly TRBD2 for D (6 bases). Germline CDR1 is DFQATT and CDR2 is SNEGSKA (reference sequence). The CDR3 is 13 residues long. V was clipped by 1 base and J by 7 bases, with 11 bases between them. The DNA for the CDR3 is TGCAGTGCTAGAGGGGTGGGGGGAAATGAGCAGTTCTTC. This gives the protein CSARGVGGNEQFF.

This clonotype has a count of ten or more. This chain connects TRBV25-1 to TRBJ2-7; D is undetermined. This CDR3 contains 12 residues. V lost 9 bases to trimming and J lost 0 bases, with 9 bases between them. Germline lookup yields CDR1 MGHDK and CDR2 SYGVNS. The CDR3 DNA reads as TGTGCCAGTAAAGGGAACTCCTACGAGCAGTACTTC. Amino acid sequence: CASKGNSYEQYF.

This sequence joins TRBV7-2 and TRBJ1-2, with 8 bases lining up with TRBD1. V shed 5 bases and J 5 bases; nucleotides not matched to a gene: 10. Germline V gene sequence: CDR1 SGHTA, CDR2 FQGNSA. The CDR3 is 15 amino acids. The CDR3 sequence is CASSLTRGQGYGYTF. The CDR3 bases are TGTGCCAGCAGCCTCACCCGCGGACAGGGTTATGGCTACACCTTC. Supplemented by reference TRBV7-2 and TRBJ1-2, the full variable domain reads GAGVSQSPSNKVTEKGKDVELRCDPISGHTALYWYRQSLGQGLEFLIYFQGNSAPDKSGLPSDRFSAERTGGSVSTLTIQRTQQEDSAVYLCASSLTRGQGYGYTFGSGTRLTVV.

This clonotype was seen at least ten times. The chain combines TRBV20-1 with TRBJ2-2, with 7 bases identical to TRBD2. The CDR3 is 16 residues long. Germline loops: CDR1 DFQATT, CDR2 SNEGSKA (reference sequence). The J segment lost 6 bases and the V segment lost 0 bases, leaving 10 bases of the junction unmatched. The chain's CDR3 is CSARDVREGSPGELFF. CDR3 sequence (DNA): TGCAGTGCTAGAGATGTAAGGGAGGGGTCCCCCGGGGAGCTGTTTTTT.

This clonotype was recorded many times. The chain is built from TRBV2 and TRBJ2-4, with D possibly TRBD1 on 6 matching bases. Germline V gives CDR1 SNHLY, CDR2 FYNNEI. The ends were cut back, 6 bases at V and 1 base at J, with 10 bases in the middle. The CDR3 has 14 residues. Written as DNA, the CDR3 is TGTGCCAGCAGAGAGGGGGAGGCCAAAAACATTCAGTACTTC. It codes for CASREGEAKNIQYF.

The chain recombines TRBV4-2 with TRBJ2-1; weak D call: TRBD2 (6 bases). Germline V gene data show CDR1 as LGHNA and CDR2 as YNFKEQ. V shed 0 bases and J shed 14 bases, with 14 bases lying between them. The CDR3 length is 13 residues. The CDR3 loop reads CASSQEEGSREFF. In DNA, the CDR3 is TGTGCCAGCAGCCAAGAGGAGGGTAGCAGGGAGTTCTTC.

The V call is TRBV11-2, the J call TRBJ2-3, with 7 bases matching TRBD1. This CDR3 has 15 amino acids. V shed 1 base, J shed 3 bases, and the junction held 4 bases outside the gene matches. Germline V gene sequence: CDR1 SGHAT, CDR2 FQNNGV. CDR3 protein: CASSLARGLTDTQYF. In DNA, the CDR3 is TGTGCCAGCAGCTTAGCTAGGGGGCTAACAGATACGCAGTATTTT.

The chain employs TRBV6-5 and TRBJ2-2; D is ambiguous. Germline V CDR1 and CDR2: MNHEY, SVGAGI. This CDR3 has 16 amino acids. Trimming left V 0 bases short and J 2 bases short, with 10 bases between. The CDR3 DNA follows: TGTGCCAGCAGTTACTCGGTTGGGCGCAACACCGGGGAGCTGTTTTTT. Protein sequence: CASSYSVGRNTGELFF.

This clonotype was recorded many times. The CDR3 spells CASSLVQGASYEQYF. The CDR3 bases are TGCGCCAGCAGCTTGGTACAGGGGGCCTCCTACGAGCAGTACTTC. The chain couples TRBV5-1 to TRBJ2-7, with TRBD1 matching over 9 bases. Germline trimming cut 0 bases from V and 0 bases from J; bases unmatched to any gene: 1. Germline V lookup: CDR1 SGHRS, CDR2 YFSETQ. CDR3 length: 15 amino acids.

The genes are TRBV28 and TRBJ1-1; no definite D call. In germline, CDR1 is MDHEN, CDR2 SYDVKM. The CDR3 extends over 14 amino acids. Trimming left V 8 bases short and J 4 bases short, with 17 bases between. This chain's CDR3 is CASRKYGSSTEAFF. In nucleotides, the CDR3 is TGTGCCAGCCGAAAGTACGGGTCTAGCACTGAAGCTTTCTTT. The variable domain in full, with the rest retrieved from reference TRBV28 and TRBJ1-1, is DVKVTQSSRYLVKRTGEKVFLECVQDMDHENMFWYRQDPGLGLRLIYFSYDVKMKEKGDIPEGYSVSREKKERFSLILESASTNQTSMYLCASRKYGSSTEAFFGQGTRLTVV.

The CDR3 nucleotides read TGTGCCAGCTCACCACTGTCGACAGCCAATGGCTACACCTTC. It is translated as CASSPLSTANGYTF. This chain connects TRBV18 to TRBJ1-2; D may be TRBD1 (5 bases). CDR1 KGHSH and CDR2 LQKENI come from the germline V gene. This CDR3 is 14 amino acids long. Trimming removed 1 base at V and 6 bases at J, with 12 bases between.

This clonotype was observed a handful of times. The chain links TRBV29-1 to TRBJ2-5; TRBD2 matches at 10 bases. After removal of 4 bases from V and 4 bases from J, the junction contained 3 bases not matched to a gene. This CDR3 region has 13 residues. Germline V gene lookup returns CDR1 SQVTM and CDR2 ANQGSEA. CDR3 bases: TGCAGCGTTGCGAGCGGGAGGGGAGAGACCCAGTACTTC. It yields the protein CSVASGRGETQYF.

The chain combines TRBV20-1 with TRBJ1-5, with TRBD1 as a possible D gene (6 bases). Germline CDR1 DFQATT, CDR2 SNEGSKA (reference sequence). The CDR3 extends over 15 amino acids. Between the trimmed V and J ends, which lost 1 base and 5 bases, there was a span of 15 bases. The CDR3 DNA is TGCAGTGCTAGAGGTCAAGGGGGTAACTATCAGCCCCAGCATTTT. As protein: CSARGQGGNYQPQHF.

In its sample, this clonotype was seen a few times. This rearrangement joins TRBV28 to TRBJ2-5; D may match TRBD1 or TRBD2 (5 bases each). V was pared by 2 bases and J by 4 bases, with 14 bases between. Germline assignment: CDR1 MDHEN and CDR2 SYDVKM. CDR3 size: 15 residues. Here the CDR3 DNA reads TGTGCCAGCAGTTTAAGCGGCGGTGGGACAGAGACCCAGTACTTC. Amino acids: CASSLSGGGTETQYF. Full variable domain (outside the CDR3, taken from reference TRBV28 and TRBJ2-5): DVKVTQSSRYLVKRTGEKVFLECVQDMDHENMFWYRQDPGLGLRLIYFSYDVKMKEKGDIPEGYSVSREKKERFSLILESASTNQTSMYLCASSLSGGGTETQYFGPGTRLLVL.

This chain uses TRBV25-1 with TRBJ2-3, with 9 bases identical to TRBD1. CDR3 length equals 16 residues. With 6 bases clipped from V and 0 bases from J, the junction kept 7 bases outside the gene matches. Germline assignment: CDR1 MGHDK and CDR2 SYGVNS. CDR3 sequence: CASRGIGTGSTDTQYF. The CDR3 DNA reads TGTGCCAGCAGAGGAATTGGGACAGGGAGCACAGATACGCAGTATTTT. Supplemented by reference TRBV25-1 and TRBJ2-3, the full variable domain reads EADIYQTPRYLVIGTGKKITLECSQTMGHDKMYWYQQDPGMELHLIHYSYGVNSTEKGDLSSESTVSRIRTEHFPLTLESARPSHTSQYLCASRGIGTGSTDTQYFGPGTRLTVL.

The chain is built from TRBV20-1 and TRBJ1-1, with D tentatively TRBD1 (5 bases). The germline CDR1 and CDR2 sequences are DFQATT and SNEGSKA (reference sequence). Trimming stripped 3 bases from V and 3 bases from J, with 11 bases between. This CDR3 region has 13 residues. As DNA, the CDR3 is TGCAGTGCTAGTTGGGGGACGGACACTGAAGCTTTCTTT. Its translation: CSASWGTDTEAFF.

On this clonotype itself: The junction differs from germline at one of its ends, possibly a read error. The rearrangement links TRBV4-2 to TRBJ2-5; the D is unclear. CDR1 is LGHNA, CDR2 YNFKEQ, per germline. This CDR3 is built from 15 residues. CDR3 sequence: CASSLRAGFQQTQYF. The CDR3 coding sequence is TGTGCCAGCAGCCTTCGGGCCGGCTTCCAACAGACCCAGTACTTC.

This clonotype was seen many times. CDR3 sequence reads: CASSFAQQETQYF. The DNA for the CDR3 is TGTGCCAGCAGTTTTGCACAGCAAGAGACCCAGTACTTC. The chain links TRBV28 to TRBJ2-5; unclear D gene. Looked up from germline, CDR1 is MDHEN and CDR2 is SYDVKM. The CDR3 covers 13 residues. V was pared by 3 bases and J by 2 bases, with 7 bases between. Full variable domain (rest looked up from reference TRBV28 and TRBJ2-5): DVKVTQSSRYLVKRTGEKVFLECVQDMDHENMFWYRQDPGLGLRLIYFSYDVKMKEKGDIPEGYSVSREKKERFSLILESASTNQTSMYLCASSFAQQETQYFGPGTRLLVL.

This clonotype was found many times. V gene TRBV2 combines with J gene TRBJ1-2; D call uncertain. V lost 2 bases and J lost 4, with 2 bases in between. The germline V gene has CDR1 SNHLY and CDR2 FYNNEI. CDR3 length: 11 residues. The CDR3 loop reads CASSEFYGYTF. DNA for the CDR3: TGTGCCAGCAGTGAATTCTATGGCTACACCTTC. Full variable domain (missing parts from reference TRBV2 and TRBJ1-2): EPEVTQTPSHQVTQMGQEVILRCVPISNHLYFYWYRQILGQKVEFLVSFYNNEISEKSEIFDDQFSVERPDGSNFTLKIRSTKLEDSAMYFCASSEFYGYTFGSGTRLTVV.

The table lists this clonotype with a few counts. V usage is TRBV4-2 and J usage is TRBJ1-1; weak D call: TRBD1 (6 bases). From germline, CDR1 is LGHNA and CDR2 YNFKEQ. The CDR3 runs 13 residues. The V end lost 9 bases, the J end lost 0 bases, and 11 bases lay between the germline ends. The CDR3 coding sequence is TGTGCCAGTGGGACACACATGAACACTGAAGCTTTCTTT. Its protein is CASGTHMNTEAFF.

This clonotype was observed many times. One end of the junction fails to match germline, which may point to a read error. This chain connects TRBV20-1 to TRBJ2-7; D may be TRBD2 (6 bases). The germline CDR1 and CDR2 sequences are DFQATT and SNEGSKA (reference sequence). This CDR3 region has 12 residues. This chain's CDR3 is CSANRMGLGDLF. The CDR3, as DNA: TGCAGTGCTAATCGAATGGGACTCGGCGATTTGTTC.

This clonotype was detected many times. The rearrangement joins TRBV6-1 to TRBJ1-5; the match to TRBD1 covers 7 bases. The CDR3 spans 14 residues. Germline V CDR1 and CDR2: MNHNS, SASEGT. V shed 6 bases and J 0 bases; nucleotides not matched to a gene: 2. Here the CDR3 reads CASRTGFSNQPQHF. CDR3 DNA: TGTGCCAGCAGGACAGGGTTTAGCAATCAGCCCCAGCATTTT.

As regards this clonotype: Sequence at one end of the junction differs from germline and may be a read error. This chain connects TRBV7-9 to TRBJ1-2; tentatively, D is TRBD1 (6 bases). The CDR3 has 17 amino acids. Per germline, CDR1 SEHNR and CDR2 FQNEAQ (reference sequence). CDR3 sequence reads: CASSLFYQGRYSYGCTF. In nucleotides, the CDR3 is TGTGCCAGCAGCTTATTTTATCAGGGGCGTTATAGCTATGGCTGCACCTTC. The full variable domain, with the rest looked up from reference TRBV7-9 and TRBJ1-2, is DTGVSQNPRHKITKRGQNVTFRCDPISEHNRLYWYRQTLGQGPEFLTYFQNEAQLEKSRLLSDRFSAERPKGSFSTLEIQRTEQGDSAMYLCASSLFYQGRYSYGCTFGSGTRLTVV.

V usage is TRBV2 and J usage is TRBJ2-5, with D possibly being TRBD1 or TRBD2 (5 bases each). This CDR3 has 14 residues. V shed 4 bases and J shed 1 base, with 10 bases lying between them. The germline V gene encodes CDR1 SNHLY and CDR2 FYNNEI. In DNA, the CDR3 is TGTGCCAGCAGTGTATGGGGACGCCAAGAGACCCAGTACTTC. Amino acid sequence: CASSVWGRQETQYF.